Each of the 30 T cell receptor beta chains below was sequenced from the same sample in a study of pediatric ulcerative colitis. TCRdb keeps only in-frame clones here, not all; method: immunoSEQ multiplex PCR. There are roughly 70,000 clones in the sample; 70% to 90% occur only once, and nearly 3.5% lies in the top ten. The sequencing input was blood. Receptors originate from a boy between 5 and 17 years old with severe ulcerative colitis.

This chain joins TRBV7-9 and TRBJ2-2; 8 nucleotides agree with TRBD2. Losses at the gene ends were 3 bases for V and 0 bases for J; bases not matched to a gene: 3. The CDR3 is 16 residues long. In germline, CDR1 is SEHNR, CDR2 FQNEAQ (reference sequence). CDR3 sequence (DNA): TGTGCCAGCAGCTTTACTAGCGGTTCGAACACCGGGGAGCTGTTTTTT. Its protein is CASSFTSGSNTGELFF. The full variable domain, its missing parts supplied by reference TRBV7-9 and TRBJ2-2, is DTGVSQNPRHKITKRGQNVTFRCDPISEHNRLYWYRQTLGQGPEFLTYFQNEAQLEKSRLLSDRFSAERPKGSFSTLEIQRTEQGDSAMYLCASSFTSGSNTGELFFGEGSRLTVL.

The V gene is TRBV5-6, the J gene TRBJ2-5; TRBD2 is a possible D gene (6 bases). The germline gives CDR1 SGHDT, CDR2 YYEEEE. The CDR3 contains 15 residues. Trimming took off 4 bases at V and 4 bases at J, with 17 bases between the two ends. CDR3 DNA: TGTGCCAGCAGCCTCGGGACTTATTTACCAGAGACCCAGTACTTC. Its protein product is CASSLGTYLPETQYF.

The chain recombines TRBV15 with TRBJ1-1; no firm D call. CDR1 and CDR2 from the germline V gene are LNHNV and YYDKDF (reference sequence). Deletions cut 1 base from V and 4 bases from J, with 7 bases between. The CDR3 runs 13 residues. The CDR3 DNA reads TGTGCCACCAGCAGAGCCCCGGGCACTGAAGCTTTCTTT. Encoded protein: CATSRAPGTEAFF.

This chain uses TRBV19 with TRBJ1-5; possibly TRBD1 for D (5 bases). Germline V gene lookup returns CDR1 LNHDA and CDR2 SQIVND (reference sequence). Trimming removed 5 bases at V and 4 bases at J, with 15 bases between. This CDR3 is built from 15 residues. CDR3 coding DNA: TGTGCCAGTAGTCTAGCCGACAGTAGTAATCAGCCCCAGCATTTT. It is translated as CASSLADSSNQPQHF.

The chain combines TRBV27 with TRBJ2-7; D is ambiguous. The CDR3 contains 15 residues. In germline, CDR1 is MNHEY, CDR2 SMNVEV (reference sequence). Trimming left V 1 base short and J 6 bases short, with 16 bases between. Written as DNA, the CDR3 is TGTGCCAGCAGTTTATACGCGCGGACCAGGACCGAGCAGTACTTC. Amino acid sequence: CASSLYARTRTEQYF.

This chain links TRBV7-2 with TRBJ2-5; D ambiguous. V dropped 1 base and J dropped 4 bases, with 10 bases sitting between them. Germline V CDR1 and CDR2: SGHTA, FQGNSA. This CDR3 region has 14 residues. DNA of the CDR3: TGTGCCAGCAGCTTAGGCCCCGGCGGAGAGACCCAGTACTTC. Protein sequence: CASSLGPGGETQYF. The complete variable domain, with remaining parts taken from reference TRBV7-2 and TRBJ2-5, reads GAGVSQSPSNKVTEKGKDVELRCDPISGHTALYWYRQSLGQGLEFLIYFQGNSAPDKSGLPSDRFSAERTGGSVSTLTIQRTQQEDSAVYLCASSLGPGGETQYFGPGTRLLVL.

The chain links TRBV27 to TRBJ2-1; tentative D call: TRBD2 (6 bases). V was pared by 4 bases and J by 1 base, with 14 bases between. The CDR3 is 16 amino acids. Germline lookup yields CDR1 MNHEY and CDR2 SMNVEV (reference sequence). In nucleotides, the CDR3 is TGTGCCAGCAGTTACTCGCGCGGGGATTCCTACAATGAGCAGTTCTTC. Amino acid sequence: CASSYSRGDSYNEQFF.

The chain links TRBV9 to TRBJ2-5; no clear D gene. This CDR3 has 17 residues. The V end lost 1 base, the J end lost 0 bases, and 16 bases lay between the germline ends. CDR1 is SGDLS and CDR2 is YYNGEE in the germline V gene. CDR3 coding DNA: TGTGCCAGCAGCGTACACCAGGACGGCACGTACCAAGAGACCCAGTACTTC. It specifies CASSVHQDGTYQETQYF.

The chain uses TRBV7-8 and TRBJ2-3, with D uncertain. Trimming cost V 5 bases and J 0 bases, with 15 bases left between them. CDR3 length: 16 amino acids. The germline V gene has CDR1 SGHVS and CDR2 FQNEAQ. In DNA, the CDR3 is TGTGCCAGCAGCCATCCGCCGCCGGCTAGCACAGATACGCAGTATTTT. This gives the protein CASSHPPPASTDTQYF.

V is TRBV9 and J is TRBJ1-4; D is undetermined. The germline CDR1 and CDR2 sequences are SGDLS and YYNGEE. The germline V and J ends were trimmed by 3 bases and 0 bases, with 9 bases remaining between them. This CDR3 has 15 amino acids. The DNA of the CDR3 is TGTGCCAGCAGCGCAACAACAGCAACTAATGAAAAACTGTTTTTT. It is translated as CASSATTATNEKLFF.

This CDR3 is CASSFIHGEQFF. CDR3 bases: TGTGCCAGCAGTTTCATCCATGGCGAGCAGTTCTTC. The chain links TRBV27 to TRBJ2-1; D unresolved. The CDR3 sequence is 12 residues long. Per the germline V gene, CDR1 is MNHEY and CDR2 is SMNVEV (reference sequence). V was pared by 3 bases and J by 10 bases, with 10 bases between.

V gene TRBV5-8 combines with J gene TRBJ2-7, with a possible D match to TRBD1 (7 bases). Trimming stripped 5 bases from V and 3 bases from J, with 15 bases between. Per the germline V gene, CDR1 is SGHTS and CDR2 is YDEGEE. The CDR3 loop spans 14 amino acids. The CDR3: CASREGQSFYEQYF. The CDR3 DNA sequence: TGTGCCAGCAGGGAGGGACAGTCATTCTACGAGCAGTACTTC.

The chain uses TRBV25-1 and TRBJ2-3; TRBD2 matches 7 bases. The junction had 6 bases not matched to a gene; V was cut back by 1 base and J by 2 bases. CDR3 size: 16 residues. Germline V gene sequence: CDR1 MGHDK, CDR2 SYGVNS. The CDR3 reads CASSEFAGVFTDTQYF. CDR3 in DNA: TGTGCCAGCAGTGAATTTGCGGGGGTTTTCACAGATACGCAGTATTTT.

The genes are TRBV19 and TRBJ2-1, with D perhaps matching TRBD1 or TRBD2 (5 bases each). The CDR3 has 17 amino acids. Trimming stripped 4 bases from V and 0 bases from J, with 16 bases between. Germline CDR1 LNHDA, CDR2 SQIVND (reference sequence). This CDR3 is CASSTPTRGSSYNEQFF. In nucleotides, the CDR3 is TGTGCCAGTAGTACGCCAACGAGGGGTAGCTCCTACAATGAGCAGTTCTTC.

The J gene is TRBJ2-7, the V gene TRBV5-4, with D perhaps TRBD1 (5 bases). Germline V gives CDR1 SGHNT, CDR2 YYREEE (reference sequence). The CDR3 has 13 amino acids. Deletions cut 7 bases from V and 2 bases from J, with 13 bases between. CDR3 amino acids: CASSWGTAYEQYF. Written as DNA, the CDR3 is TGTGCCAGCTCCTGGGGCACAGCCTACGAGCAGTACTTC. The complete variable domain, with remaining parts taken from reference TRBV5-4 and TRBJ2-7, reads ETGVTQSPTHLIKTRGQQVTLRCSSQSGHNTVSWYQQALGQGPQFIFQYYREEENGRGNFPPRFSGLQFPNYSSELNVNALELDDSALYLCASSWGTAYEQYFGPGTRLTVT.

The chain joins TRBV14 to TRBJ2-7; the D is unclear. The germline CDR1 and CDR2 sequences are SGHDN and FVKESK. This CDR3 is 14 amino acids long. The V end lost 4 bases, the J end lost 3 bases, and 13 bases lay between the germline ends. The CDR3 DNA reads TGTGCCAGCAGCCGAACGGCAGTTGACTACGAGCAGTACTTC. It specifies CASSRTAVDYEQYF.

This clone was counted a single time. The genes are TRBV28 and TRBJ2-5; tentatively, D is TRBD2 (5 bases). V lost 8 bases and J 3 bases, leaving 13 bases between the germline ends. This CDR3 is 13 amino acids long. Germline values: CDR1 MDHEN, CDR2 SYDVKM. This CDR3 reads CASGSLGKETQYF. The CDR3 DNA follows: TGTGCCAGCGGGAGTCTAGGAAAAGAGACCCAGTACTTC.

This clone has only one observation. The V gene is TRBV30, the J gene TRBJ1-5; possibly TRBD1 for D (6 bases). The CDR3 has 18 residues. Germline CDR1 reads GTSNPN; CDR2 reads SVGIG (reference sequence). With 5 bases removed from V and 4 bases from J, the gap between germline ends came to 27 bases. CDR3 in amino acids: CAWGNTGHYDRENQPQHF. The CDR3 coding sequence is TGTGCCTGGGGGAACACAGGGCATTACGATCGGGAAAATCAGCCCCAGCATTTT. Full variable domain (rest looked up from reference TRBV30 and TRBJ1-5): SQTIHQWPATLVQPVGSPLSLECTVEGTSNPNLYWYRQAAGRGLQLLFYSVGIGQISSEVPQNLSASRPQDRQFILSSKKLLLSDSGFYLCAWGNTGHYDRENQPQHFGDGTRLSIL.

The gene calls are TRBV19 and TRBJ2-1, with D possibly matching TRBD1 (6 bases). This CDR3 has 13 residues. Trimming took off 9 bases at V and 1 base at J, with 10 bases between the two ends. From germline, CDR1 is LNHDA and CDR2 SQIVND (reference sequence). Here the CDR3 reads CASNRASYNEQFF. The DNA for the CDR3 is TGTGCCAGCAACAGGGCATCCTACAATGAGCAGTTCTTC.

This chain uses TRBV9 with TRBJ2-6, with 10 positions matching TRBD2. CDR1 is SGDLS, CDR2 YYNGEE, per germline. After removal of 0 bases from V and 2 bases from J, the junction contained 8 bases not matched to a gene. The CDR3 sequence is 19 residues long. As DNA, the CDR3 is TGTGCCAGCAGCGTAGCTACGGCTAGCGGGAGTCCTGGGGCCAACGTCCTGACTTTC. The encoded protein is CASSVATASGSPGANVLTF.

The chain is built from TRBV9 and TRBJ2-1; 8 bases map to TRBD2. The V gene end was trimmed by 3 bases and the J gene end by 6 bases; junction bases not matched to a gene: 8. Germline V gene sequence: CDR1 SGDLS, CDR2 YYNGEE. This CDR3 contains 15 residues. The DNA for the CDR3 is TGTGCCAGCAGCGATCATAGCGGGACCCCCAATGAGCAGTTCTTC. This encodes CASSDHSGTPNEQFF.

The V gene is TRBV2, the J gene TRBJ2-1, with 9 bases identical to TRBD2. V shed 2 bases and J 9 bases; nucleotides not matched to a gene: 8. The germline CDR1 and CDR2 sequences are SNHLY and FYNNEI. The CDR3 has 15 amino acids. In DNA form, the CDR3 reads TGTGCCAGCAGTGAATCTGCGGGAGGGCTCGGTGAGCAGTTCTTC. It is translated as CASSESAGGLGEQFF.

The rearrangement uses TRBV19 and TRBJ1-3, with D perhaps matching TRBD1 (5 bases). Germline V gene sequence: CDR1 LNHDA, CDR2 SQIVND (reference sequence). V was clipped by 5 bases and J by 7 bases, with 15 bases between them. The CDR3 loop spans 14 amino acids. The CDR3 sequence is CASSPGSVDNTIYF. The CDR3 nucleotides are TGTGCCAGTAGTCCAGGGTCCGTCGACAACACCATATATTTT.

The V gene is TRBV7-3, the J gene TRBJ2-1; 8 nucleotides agree with TRBD2. The CDR3 spans 15 residues. After removal of 0 bases from V and 8 bases from J, the junction contained 6 bases not matched to a gene. The germline gives CDR1 SGHTA, CDR2 FQGTGA. Here the CDR3 DNA reads TGTGCCAGCAGCTTAACTAGCGGGACGAAATATGAGCAGTTCTTC. It is translated as CASSLTSGTKYEQFF.

The V call is TRBV7-6, the J call TRBJ1-1; D is perhaps TRBD1 (5 bases). The CDR3 covers 15 residues. V was cut by 1 base and J by 3 bases, with 12 bases left in between. CDR1 is SGHVS, CDR2 FNYEAQ, per germline. The CDR3 nucleotides read TGTGCCAGCAGCTTAGGGGCCGGGACCTACACTGAAGCTTTCTTT. It yields the protein CASSLGAGTYTEAFF.

A remark on this clone: A junction end diverges from the germline sequence, so it may reflect a read error. The chain couples TRBV4-1 to TRBJ1-2; 10 positions match TRBD1. CDR3 length: 15 amino acids. Germline values: CDR1 MGHRA, CDR2 YSYEKL. CDR3 nucleotides: TGCGCCAGCAGCGAAGACAGGGGGCTAGGCTATGGCTACACCTTC. It yields the protein CASSEDRGLGYGYTF.

The chain links TRBV30 to TRBJ1-6; 10 bases agree with TRBD1. Unmatched junction bases numbered 4, after V lost 0 bases and J lost 8 bases. The CDR3 sequence is 15 residues long. CDR1 and CDR2 from the germline V gene are GTSNPN and SVGIG (reference sequence). The CDR3: CAWSVGTGDYSPLHF. Here the CDR3 DNA reads TGTGCCTGGAGTGTAGGGACAGGGGATTATTCACCCCTCCACTTT.

This clone was counted a single time. V gene TRBV19 combines with J gene TRBJ2-2; D may match TRBD1 or TRBD2 (5 bases each). CDR1 is LNHDA and CDR2 is SQIVND in the germline V gene (reference sequence). CDR3 length: 16 residues. V was shortened by 3 bases and J by 1 base, with 12 bases between the two germline ends. The CDR3 loop reads CASSMWGRENTGELFF. DNA for the CDR3: TGTGCCAGTAGTATGTGGGGACGAGAGAACACCGGGGAGCTGTTTTTT.

This clone has just a few counts. DNA of the CDR3: TGTGCCAGCAGTCCGAGTCCGGATGAATACTACGAGCAGTACTTC. Protein sequence: CASSPSPDEYYEQYF. V gene TRBV7-2 combines with J gene TRBJ2-7; unclear D gene. The CDR3 length is 15 residues. V lost 6 bases and J lost 3, with 18 bases in between. In germline, CDR1 is SGHTA, CDR2 FQGNSA.

This sequence joins TRBV10-3 and TRBJ2-2, with 11 positions matching TRBD2. V gave up 6 bases and J gave up 0 bases; unmatched junction bases: 6. This CDR3 comprises 17 residues. Germline lookup yields CDR1 ENHRY and CDR2 SYGVKD. CDR3 region: CAIRRGLAETNTGELFF. The CDR3 nucleotides are TGTGCCATCAGGCGGGGACTAGCGGAGACGAACACCGGGGAGCTGTTTTTT.